These 10 T cell receptor beta chains originate from one sample sequenced in a study of blood T cells in healthy people across ages. The authors ran a second PCR of 7 to 11 cycles using a sample-barcoded 5' primer and a J-beta primer mix. TCRdb analysed the 5' RACE reads with MiXCR anew, one entry per CDR3 protein. The sample contains around 780,000 distinct CDR3 sequences, roughly 50% of which appear only once. Sequences were obtained from blood. The receptors were sampled from a man between 35 and 55 years old in good health.

This sequence joins TRBV27 and TRBJ1-4; TRBD1 matches at 7 bases. The germline V gene has CDR1 MNHEY and CDR2 SMNVEV (reference sequence). The CDR3 has 17 residues. With V trimmed by 6 bases and J by 1 base, 11 bases remained unmatched. CDR3 sequence (DNA): TGTGCCAGCAGGTCCGGAGGGGGCTACCGAACTAATGAAAAACTGTTTTTT. This sequence encodes CASRSGGGYRTNEKLFF.

This clonotype was found many times. DNA for the CDR3: TGTGCCAGCAACCAGGGTGGGAGAGAGACCCAGTACTTC. Its protein is CASNQGGRETQYF. J is TRBJ2-5 and V is TRBV2; D is tentatively TRBD1 or TRBD2 (5 bases each). The V end lost 7 bases, the J end lost 4 bases, and 13 bases lay between the germline ends. Germline lookup yields CDR1 SNHLY and CDR2 FYNNEI. There are 13 residues in the CDR3.

The V and J genes are TRBV15 and TRBJ2-1; 9 bases line up with TRBD1. From germline, CDR1 is LNHNV and CDR2 YYDKDF (reference sequence). After removal of 3 bases from V and 6 bases from J, the junction contained 9 bases not matched to a gene. The CDR3 consists of 16 residues. CDR3 in amino acids: CATSSEQGAILNEQFF. CDR3 nucleotides: TGTGCCACCAGCAGCGAACAGGGGGCGATTCTCAATGAGCAGTTCTTC.

A few counts support this clonotype. The chain employs TRBV7-9 and TRBJ1-5; D ambiguous. V was clipped by 4 bases and J by 0 bases, with 7 bases between them. Germline V lookup: CDR1 SEHNR, CDR2 FQNEAQ (reference sequence). This CDR3 is 14 amino acids long. The CDR3 DNA reads as TGTGCCAGCAGCTCCACACCTAGCAATCAGCCCCAGCATTTT. The encoded protein is CASSSTPSNQPQHF.

V usage is TRBV5-6 and J usage is TRBJ2-1; D is unresolved. CDR3 length: 16 residues. The V end was cut by 4 bases, the J end by 2 bases, with 16 bases between. Per the germline V gene, CDR1 is SGHDT and CDR2 is YYEEEE. As DNA, the CDR3 is TGTGCCAGCAGCCCCGATCGCGGTGCCACCTACAATGAGCAGTTCTTC. This gives the protein CASSPDRGATYNEQFF.

This clonotype appeared a single time. This chain connects TRBV12-5 to TRBJ1-1; D call uncertain. This CDR3 has 12 amino acids. Between the trimmed V and J ends, which lost 1 base and 11 bases, there was a span of 11 bases. Germline lookup yields CDR1 LGHNT and CDR2 FRNRAP. The CDR3 region is CASGLEVHDAFF. The DNA for the CDR3 is TGTGCTAGTGGTTTGGAGGTCCATGACGCTTTCTTT.

This clonotype was observed a few times. V is TRBV5-1 and J is TRBJ1-2, with TRBD1 matching 9 bases. Unmatched junction bases numbered 11, after V lost 4 bases and J lost 4 bases. The CDR3 has 16 residues. Germline-derived CDR1 and CDR2 are SGHRS and YFSETQ. The CDR3 sequence: CASSNRDRDYSYGYTF. The DNA for the CDR3 is TGCGCCAGCAGCAACCGGGACAGGGATTATTCCTATGGCTACACCTTC.

J is TRBJ2-4 and V is TRBV7-2; D is unclear. Trimming took 3 bases from V and 1 from J, leaving 10 bases between them. Germline CDR1 reads SGHTA; CDR2 reads FQGNSA. CDR3 length equals 15 residues. CDR3 sequence reads: CASSFPPWAKNIQYF. CDR3 in DNA: TGTGCCAGCAGCTTTCCCCCCTGGGCCAAAAACATTCAGTACTTC.

The rearrangement uses TRBV10-3 and TRBJ2-1; the match to TRBD2 covers 8 bases. This CDR3 spans 16 amino acids. Trimming took 6 bases from V and 5 from J; bases not matched to a gene: 12. CDR1 is ENHRY and CDR2 is SYGVKD in the germline V gene. The CDR3 DNA follows: TGTGCCATCAGCGCCTCCTGGAGCGGGGGAGACAATGAGCAGTTCTTC. Its protein product is CAISASWSGGDNEQFF.

This clonotype showed up just a few times. This chain links TRBV12-3 or TRBV12-4 with TRBJ2-7; a possible D gene is TRBD1 (5 bases). This CDR3 spans 12 amino acids. V lost 7 bases to trimming and J lost 5 bases, with 12 bases between them. Written as DNA, the CDR3 is TGTGCCAGCACCCAATGGGGCAACGAGCAGTACTTC. Residues: CASTQWGNEQYF.